This T cell receptor beta chain comes out of a study of OX40 agonist ivuxolimab in advanced cancers. The germline V and J ends were trimmed by 4 bases and 4 bases, with 9 bases remaining between them. Germline V CDR1 and CDR2: SGDLS, YYNGEE. This CDR3 is 13 amino acids long. Data came from immunoSEQ multiplex PCR; TCRdb stores just in-frame clones and leaves some out. The data hold 25,000 to 30,000 clones, with 80% observed a single time. The chain couples TRBV9 to TRBJ2-1, with no clear D. This sequence was found in an adult with an advanced solid tumor such as melanoma, head and neck, liver or kidney cancer. The starting material was CD4+ or CD8+ T cells sorted from blood, obtained in a trial of the OX40 agonist ivuxolimab. CDR3 in DNA: TGTGCCAGCAGCTCCCCCCGGTACAATGAGCAGTTCTTC. Encoded protein: CASSSPRYNEQFF. Using reference TRBV9 and TRBJ2-1 for the parts outside the CDR3, the full variable domain is DSGVTQTPKHLITATGQRVTLRCSPRSGDLSVYWYQQSLDQGLQFLIQYYNGEERAKGNILERFSAQQFPDLHSELNLSSLELGDSALYFCASSSPRYNEQFFGPGTRLTVL.